The subject of this entry is one T cell receptor beta chain. The antigen is unknown. Resections obtained during corrective heart surgery supplied the thymus tissue. The data were produced by immunoSEQ multiplex PCR, yet TCRdb's version contains in-frame clones alone and is incomplete. The data show about 78,000 clones, around 96% seen once. The data derive from a study of human thymus T cells. Study findings and constraints: Related research found strongly overlapping thymic repertoires in unrelated individuals.

The CDR3 has 18 amino acids. The germline CDR1 and CDR2 sequences are SGHNT and YYREEE (reference sequence). Trimming took 4 bases from V and 8 from J, leaving 25 bases between them. This chain uses TRBV5-4 with TRBJ1-6; weak D call: TRBD1 (5 bases). The receptor was isolated from a boy younger than two with a congenital heart defect but otherwise immunologically healthy. The sample was thymus tissue. The CDR3 reads CASSRRGLGDPPDSPLHF. CDR3 DNA: TGTGCCAGCAGCCGGAGGGGTTTGGGGGACCCCCCGGATTCACCCCTCCACTTT.